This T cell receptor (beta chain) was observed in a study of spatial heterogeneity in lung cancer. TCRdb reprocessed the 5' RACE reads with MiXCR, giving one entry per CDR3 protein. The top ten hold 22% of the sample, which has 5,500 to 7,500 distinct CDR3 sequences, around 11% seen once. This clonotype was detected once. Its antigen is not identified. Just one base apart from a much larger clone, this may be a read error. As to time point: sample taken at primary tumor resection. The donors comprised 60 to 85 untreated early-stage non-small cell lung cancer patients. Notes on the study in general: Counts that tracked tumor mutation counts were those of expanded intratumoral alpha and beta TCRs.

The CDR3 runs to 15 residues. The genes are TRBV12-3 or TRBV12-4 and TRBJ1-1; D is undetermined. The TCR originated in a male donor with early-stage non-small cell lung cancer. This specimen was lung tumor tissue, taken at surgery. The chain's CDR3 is CPSSGSRGMNTEAFF. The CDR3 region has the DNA TGTCCCAGCAGTGGTAGTAGAGGGATGAACACTGAAGCTTTCTTT.